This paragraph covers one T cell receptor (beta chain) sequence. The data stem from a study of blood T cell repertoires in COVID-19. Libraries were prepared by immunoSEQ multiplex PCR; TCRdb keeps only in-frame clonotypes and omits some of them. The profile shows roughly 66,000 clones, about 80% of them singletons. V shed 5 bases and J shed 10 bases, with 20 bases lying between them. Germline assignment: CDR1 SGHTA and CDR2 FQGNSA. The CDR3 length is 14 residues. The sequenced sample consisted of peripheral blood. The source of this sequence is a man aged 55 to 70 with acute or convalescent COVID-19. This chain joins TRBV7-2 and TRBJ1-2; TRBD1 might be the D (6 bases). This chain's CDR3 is CASSKGQLIPAYTF. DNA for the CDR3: TGTGCCAGCAGCAAAGGACAGCTGATACCCGCCTACACCTTC.